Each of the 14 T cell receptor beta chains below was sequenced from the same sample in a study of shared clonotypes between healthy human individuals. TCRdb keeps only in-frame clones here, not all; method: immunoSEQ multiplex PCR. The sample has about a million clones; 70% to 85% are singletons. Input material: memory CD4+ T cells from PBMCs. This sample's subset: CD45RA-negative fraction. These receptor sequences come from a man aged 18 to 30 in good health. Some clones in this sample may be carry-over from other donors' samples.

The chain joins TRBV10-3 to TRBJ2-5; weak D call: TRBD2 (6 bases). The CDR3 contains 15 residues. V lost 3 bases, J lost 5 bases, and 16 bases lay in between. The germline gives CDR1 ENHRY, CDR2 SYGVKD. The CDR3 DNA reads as TGTGCCATCAGTGACCTAGCAATCAGCGGGGAGACCCAGTACTTC. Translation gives CAISDLAISGETQYF.

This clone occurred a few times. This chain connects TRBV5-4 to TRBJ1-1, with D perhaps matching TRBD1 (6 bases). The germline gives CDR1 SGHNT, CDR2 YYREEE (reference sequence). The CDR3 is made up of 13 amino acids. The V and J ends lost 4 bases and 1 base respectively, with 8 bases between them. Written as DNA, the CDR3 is TGTGCCAGCAGCATGGACAGGAACACTGAAGCTTTCTTT. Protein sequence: CASSMDRNTEAFF. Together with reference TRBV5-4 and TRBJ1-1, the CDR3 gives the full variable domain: ETGVTQSPTHLIKTRGQQVTLRCSSQSGHNTVSWYQQALGQGPQFIFQYYREEENGRGNFPPRFSGLQFPNYSSELNVNALELDDSALYLCASSMDRNTEAFFGQGTRLTVV.

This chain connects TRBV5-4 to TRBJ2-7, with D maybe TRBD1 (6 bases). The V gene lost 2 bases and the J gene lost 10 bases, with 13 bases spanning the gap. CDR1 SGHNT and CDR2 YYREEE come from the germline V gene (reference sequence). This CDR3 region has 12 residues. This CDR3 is CASSFNRDIQYF. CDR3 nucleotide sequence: TGTGCCAGCAGCTTTAACAGGGACATCCAGTACTTC.

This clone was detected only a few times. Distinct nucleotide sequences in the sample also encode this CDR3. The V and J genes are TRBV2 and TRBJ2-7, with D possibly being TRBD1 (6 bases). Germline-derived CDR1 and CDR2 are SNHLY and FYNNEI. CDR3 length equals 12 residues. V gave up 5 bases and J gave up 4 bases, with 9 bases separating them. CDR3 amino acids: CASSRGQYEQYF. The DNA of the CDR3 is TGTGCCAGCAGTCGAGGACAGTACGAGCAGTACTTC.

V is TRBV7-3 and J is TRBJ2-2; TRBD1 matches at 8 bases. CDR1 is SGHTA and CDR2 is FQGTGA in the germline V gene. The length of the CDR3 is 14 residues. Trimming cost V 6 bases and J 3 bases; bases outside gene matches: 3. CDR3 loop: CASSSDRDTGELFF. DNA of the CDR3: TGTGCCAGCAGTTCGGACAGGGACACCGGGGAGCTGTTTTTT.

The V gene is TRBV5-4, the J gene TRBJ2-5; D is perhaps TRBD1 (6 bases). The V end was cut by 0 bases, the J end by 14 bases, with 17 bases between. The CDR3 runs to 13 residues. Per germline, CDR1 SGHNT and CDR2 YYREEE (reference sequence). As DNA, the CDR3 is TGTGCCAGCAGCTTGGGAGGACAGTTGAGTTTTTACTTC. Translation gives CASSLGGQLSFYF.

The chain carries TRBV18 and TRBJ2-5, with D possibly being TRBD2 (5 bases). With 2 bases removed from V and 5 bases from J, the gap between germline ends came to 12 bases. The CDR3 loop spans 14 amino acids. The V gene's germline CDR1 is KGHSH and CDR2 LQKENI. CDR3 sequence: CASSPVSGFETQYF. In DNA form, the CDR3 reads TGTGCCAGCTCACCAGTTTCGGGGTTTGAGACCCAGTACTTC.

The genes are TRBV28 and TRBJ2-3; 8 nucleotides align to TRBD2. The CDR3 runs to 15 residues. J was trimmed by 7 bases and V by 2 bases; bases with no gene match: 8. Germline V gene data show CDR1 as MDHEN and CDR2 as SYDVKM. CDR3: CASSLMWEREYTQYF. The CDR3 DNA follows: TGTGCCAGCAGTTTAATGTGGGAGCGGGAGTATACGCAGTATTTT.

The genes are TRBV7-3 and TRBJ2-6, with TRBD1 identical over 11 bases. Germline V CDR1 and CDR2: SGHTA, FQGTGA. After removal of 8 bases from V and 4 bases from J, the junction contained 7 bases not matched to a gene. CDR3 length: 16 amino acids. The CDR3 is CASRRTGGLGANVLTF. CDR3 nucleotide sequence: TGTGCCAGCCGGAGGACAGGGGGCCTGGGGGCCAACGTCCTGACTTTC. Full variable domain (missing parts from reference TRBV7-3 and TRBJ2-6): GAGVSQTPSNKVTEKGKYVELRCDPISGHTALYWYRQSLGQGPEFLIYFQGTGAADDSGLPNDRFFAVRPEGSVSTLKIQRTERGDSAVYLCASRRTGGLGANVLTFGAGSRLTVL.

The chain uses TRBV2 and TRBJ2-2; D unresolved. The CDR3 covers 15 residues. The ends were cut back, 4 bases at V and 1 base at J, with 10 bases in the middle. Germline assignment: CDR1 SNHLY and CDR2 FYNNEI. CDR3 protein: CASSGKDGNTGELFF. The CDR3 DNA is TGTGCCAGCAGTGGGAAGGACGGGAACACCGGGGAGCTGTTTTTT.

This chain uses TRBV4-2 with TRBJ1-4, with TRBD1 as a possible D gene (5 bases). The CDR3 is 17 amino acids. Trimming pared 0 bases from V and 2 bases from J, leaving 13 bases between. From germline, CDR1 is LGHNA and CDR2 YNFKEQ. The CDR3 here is CASSQEGGGPTNEKLFF. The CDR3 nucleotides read TGTGCCAGCAGCCAAGAGGGGGGGGGACCGACTAATGAAAAACTGTTTTTT.

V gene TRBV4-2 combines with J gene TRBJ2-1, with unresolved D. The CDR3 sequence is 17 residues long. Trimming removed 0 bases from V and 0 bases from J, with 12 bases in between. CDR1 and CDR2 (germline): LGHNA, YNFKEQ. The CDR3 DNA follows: TGTGCCAGCAGCCAAGATGATCGGCGGACCTCCTACAATGAGCAGTTCTTC. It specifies CASSQDDRRTSYNEQFF.

CDR3 nucleotide sequence: TGTGCCAGCAGTGGAGCCGGGACAGGGACCGGGGAGCTGTTTTTT. Translation gives CASSGAGTGTGELFF. The V gene is TRBV6-1, the J gene TRBJ2-2; TRBD1 matches 9 bases. Germline CDR1 MNHNS, CDR2 SASEGT. The CDR3 loop spans 15 amino acids. The ends lost 4 bases at V and 5 bases at J; junction bases unmatched: 5.

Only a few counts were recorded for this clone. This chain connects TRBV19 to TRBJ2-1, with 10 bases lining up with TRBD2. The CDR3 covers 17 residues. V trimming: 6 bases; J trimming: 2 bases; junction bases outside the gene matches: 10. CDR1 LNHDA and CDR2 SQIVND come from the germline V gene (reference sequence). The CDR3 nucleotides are TGTGCCAGTAGGGTCTCCGGGACTAGCGTCGCCTACAATGAGCAGTTCTTC. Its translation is CASRVSGTSVAYNEQFF.